The table lists the clone carrying this T cell receptor (beta chain) with a few counts. The antigen remains undetermined. The sample comes from a study of beta chain features in type 1 diabetes. Study-wide background: There was similarity between patients and healthy donors in age, gender and cell yields.

The V and J ends lost 9 bases and 4 bases respectively, with 13 bases between them. Germline V gene data show CDR1 as SEHNR and CDR2 as FQNEAQ (reference sequence). CDR3 length: 13 amino acids. Every bit of the isolated RNA underwent reverse transcription, so sequencing read expressed TCRB transcripts. The method was immunoSEQ multiplex PCR; TCRdb's version includes in-frame clones alone and lacks a portion of them. The sample has 93,000 or so clones, roughly 28% seen once. Study conclusions and caveats: The VDJ junctions of type 1 diabetes patients carried fewer insertions and more deletions. In the patient group, naive, central memory and Treg TCRB repertoires seemed more alike than in the healthy donor group. There was a moderate but significant shortening of TCRB CDR3s in all four CD4+ subsets of Type 1 diabetes patients.

CD4+ naive, central memory, regulatory and stem cell-like memory subsets were isolated by sorting on CD45RO/CCR7/CD25/CD127/CD95/CD27. The clonotype originates from a woman aged 18 to 35 with type 1 diabetes. Sequenced input: central memory CD4+ T cells from blood. The chain joins TRBV7-9 to TRBJ1-5, with D possibly matching TRBD1 (6 bases). This chain's CDR3 is CASSPQGNQPQHF. DNA of the CDR3: TGTGCCAGTAGTCCCCAGGGGAATCAGCCCCAGCATTTT.